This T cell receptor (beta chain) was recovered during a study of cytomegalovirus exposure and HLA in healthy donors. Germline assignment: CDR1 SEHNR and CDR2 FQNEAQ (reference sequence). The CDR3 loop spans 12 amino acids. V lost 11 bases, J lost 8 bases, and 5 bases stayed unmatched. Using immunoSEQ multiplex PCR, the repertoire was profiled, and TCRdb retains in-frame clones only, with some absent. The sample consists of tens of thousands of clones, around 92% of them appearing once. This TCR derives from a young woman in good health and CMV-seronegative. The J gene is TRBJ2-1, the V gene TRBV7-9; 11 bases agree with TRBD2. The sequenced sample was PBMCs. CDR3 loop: CAGTSGIDEQFF. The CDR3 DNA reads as TGTGCCGGGACTAGCGGTATTGATGAGCAGTTCTTC.